This T cell receptor beta chain came from a study of siplizumab effects on memory and regulatory T cells. The CDR3 loop spans 16 amino acids. Germline CDR1 reads SGHDT; CDR2 reads YYEEEE. The V gene end was trimmed by 4 bases and the J gene end by 1 base; junction bases not matched to a gene: 5. TCRdb's copy holds only in-frame clones and misses some; the assay was immunoSEQ multiplex PCR. The data contain more than 75,000 clones, under 95% of them singletons. This clone was found once. Its target is unknown. Findings and caveats of the study: Naive T cells looked more diverse than memory cells, and they looked like major contributors to the alloresponse. Proliferating CD4+ or CD8+ clones, roughly 75-95% of them, lacked an assignable naive or memory phenotype.

Sequencing input: CD8+ T cells sorted from blood. The rearrangement links TRBV5-6 to TRBJ2-1; the match to TRBD1 covers 10 bases. The sequence derives from a human donor in good health. In DNA form, the CDR3 reads TGTGCCAGCAGCCGGAGGGACAGGGGATCCTACAATGAGCAGTTCTTC. Translation gives CASSRRDRGSYNEQFF.